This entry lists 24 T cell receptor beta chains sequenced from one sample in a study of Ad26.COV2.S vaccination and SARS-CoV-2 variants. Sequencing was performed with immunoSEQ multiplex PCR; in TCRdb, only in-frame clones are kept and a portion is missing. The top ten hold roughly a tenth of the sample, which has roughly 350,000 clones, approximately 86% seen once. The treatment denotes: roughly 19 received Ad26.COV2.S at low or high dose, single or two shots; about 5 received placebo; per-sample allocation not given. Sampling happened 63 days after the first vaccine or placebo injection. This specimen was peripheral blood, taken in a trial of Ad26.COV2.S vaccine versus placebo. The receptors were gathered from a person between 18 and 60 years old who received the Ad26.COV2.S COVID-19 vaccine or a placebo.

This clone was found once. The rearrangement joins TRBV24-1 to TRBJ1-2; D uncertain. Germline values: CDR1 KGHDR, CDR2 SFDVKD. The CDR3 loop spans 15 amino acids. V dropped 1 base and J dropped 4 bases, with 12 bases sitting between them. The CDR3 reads CATSDFRAGTYGYTF. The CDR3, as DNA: TGTGCCACCAGTGATTTTAGGGCGGGTACCTATGGCTACACCTTC.

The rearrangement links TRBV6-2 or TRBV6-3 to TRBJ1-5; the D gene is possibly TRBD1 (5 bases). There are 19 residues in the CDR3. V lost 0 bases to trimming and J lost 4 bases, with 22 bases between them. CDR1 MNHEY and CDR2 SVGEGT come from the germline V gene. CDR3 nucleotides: TGTGCCAGCAGTTACTCGACGACCTGGGGCTCCGAGGAAAATCAGCCCCAGCATTTT. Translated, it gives CASSYSTTWGSEENQPQHF.

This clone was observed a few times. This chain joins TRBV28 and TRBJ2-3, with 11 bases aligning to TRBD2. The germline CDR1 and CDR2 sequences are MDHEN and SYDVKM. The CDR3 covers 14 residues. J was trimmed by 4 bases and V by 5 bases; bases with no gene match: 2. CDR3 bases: TGTGCCAGCAGTGTAGCGGGGGGGCCAGATACGCAGTATTTT. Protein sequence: CASSVAGGPDTQYF.

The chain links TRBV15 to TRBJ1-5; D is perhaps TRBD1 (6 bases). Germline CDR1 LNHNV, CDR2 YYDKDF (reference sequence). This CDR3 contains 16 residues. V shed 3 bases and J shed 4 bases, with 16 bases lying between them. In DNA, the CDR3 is TGTGCCACCAGCAGGACGGGGGCGGGGTTTAATCAGCCCCAGCATTTT. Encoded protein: CATSRTGAGFNQPQHF.

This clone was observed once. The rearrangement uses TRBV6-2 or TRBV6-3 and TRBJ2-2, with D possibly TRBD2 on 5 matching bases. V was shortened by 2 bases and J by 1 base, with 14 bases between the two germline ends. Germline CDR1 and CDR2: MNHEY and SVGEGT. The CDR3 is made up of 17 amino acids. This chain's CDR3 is CASSYLTRAGNTGELFF. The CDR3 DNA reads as TGTGCCAGCAGTTACCTAACGAGGGCGGGGAACACCGGGGAGCTGTTTTTT.

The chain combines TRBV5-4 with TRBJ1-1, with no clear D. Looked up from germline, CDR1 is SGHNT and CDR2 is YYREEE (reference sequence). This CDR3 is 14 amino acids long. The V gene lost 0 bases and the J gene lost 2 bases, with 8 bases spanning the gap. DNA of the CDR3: TGTGCCAGCAGCTTGGTTGGGGTTAACACTGAAGCTTTCTTT. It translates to CASSLVGVNTEAFF.

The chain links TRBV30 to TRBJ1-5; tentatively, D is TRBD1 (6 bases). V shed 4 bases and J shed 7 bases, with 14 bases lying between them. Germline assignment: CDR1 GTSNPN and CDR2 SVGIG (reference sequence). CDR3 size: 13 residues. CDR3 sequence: CAWNPGAGQPQHF. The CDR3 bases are TGTGCCTGGAACCCAGGGGCCGGGCAGCCCCAGCATTTT. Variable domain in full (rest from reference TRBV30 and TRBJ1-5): SQTIHQWPATLVQPVGSPLSLECTVEGTSNPNLYWYRQAAGRGLQLLFYSVGIGQISSEVPQNLSASRPQDRQFILSSKKLLLSDSGFYLCAWNPGAGQPQHFGDGTRLSIL.

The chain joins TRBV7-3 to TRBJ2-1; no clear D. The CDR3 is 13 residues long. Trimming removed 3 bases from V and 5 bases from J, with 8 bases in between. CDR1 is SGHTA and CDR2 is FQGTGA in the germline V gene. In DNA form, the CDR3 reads TGTGCCAGCAGCTTGCCCGGAAACAATGAGCAGTTCTTC. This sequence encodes CASSLPGNNEQFF.

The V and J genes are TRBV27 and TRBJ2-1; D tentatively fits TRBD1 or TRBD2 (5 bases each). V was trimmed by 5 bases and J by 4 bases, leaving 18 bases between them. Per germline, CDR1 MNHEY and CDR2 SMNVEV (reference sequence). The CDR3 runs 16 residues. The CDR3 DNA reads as TGTGCCAGCAGTCTAGGGACGAACGATGGGTACAATGAGCAGTTCTTC. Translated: CASSLGTNDGYNEQFF.

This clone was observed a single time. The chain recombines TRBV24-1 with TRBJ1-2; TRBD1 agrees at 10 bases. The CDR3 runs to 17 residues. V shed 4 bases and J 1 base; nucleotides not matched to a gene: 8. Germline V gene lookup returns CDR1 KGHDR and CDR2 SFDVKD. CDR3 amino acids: CATSEKTGGSFNYGYTF. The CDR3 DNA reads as TGTGCCACCAGTGAAAAGACAGGGGGCAGCTTTAACTATGGCTACACCTTC.

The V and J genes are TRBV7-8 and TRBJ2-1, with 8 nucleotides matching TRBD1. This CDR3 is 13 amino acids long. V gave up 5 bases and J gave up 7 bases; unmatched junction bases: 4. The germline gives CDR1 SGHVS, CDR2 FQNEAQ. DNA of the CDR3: TGTGCCAGCAGCCGGACAGGGCAGAATGAGCAGTTCTTC. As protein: CASSRTGQNEQFF.

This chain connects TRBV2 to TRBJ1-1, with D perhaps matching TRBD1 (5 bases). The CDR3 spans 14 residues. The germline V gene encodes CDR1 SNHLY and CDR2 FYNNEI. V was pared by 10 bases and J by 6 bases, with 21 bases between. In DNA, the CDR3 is TGTGCCACCAGGGATGGGCCGGGGAGAGCTGAAGCTTTCTTT. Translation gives CATRDGPGRAEAFF.

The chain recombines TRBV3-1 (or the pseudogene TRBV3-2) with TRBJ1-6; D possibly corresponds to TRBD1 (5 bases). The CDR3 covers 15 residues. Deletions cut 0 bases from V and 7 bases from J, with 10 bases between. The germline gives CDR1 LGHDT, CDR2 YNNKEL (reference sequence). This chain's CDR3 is CASSQDRGKNSPLHF. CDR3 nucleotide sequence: TGTGCCAGCAGCCAAGATCGGGGGAAGAATTCACCCCTCCACTTT.

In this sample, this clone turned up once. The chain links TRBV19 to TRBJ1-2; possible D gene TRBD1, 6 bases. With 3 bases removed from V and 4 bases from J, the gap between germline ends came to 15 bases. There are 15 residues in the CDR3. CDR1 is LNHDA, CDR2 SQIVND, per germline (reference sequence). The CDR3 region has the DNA TGTGCCAGTAGTATCAGCGCAGGGGCTACCTATGGCTACACCTTC. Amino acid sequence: CASSISAGATYGYTF.

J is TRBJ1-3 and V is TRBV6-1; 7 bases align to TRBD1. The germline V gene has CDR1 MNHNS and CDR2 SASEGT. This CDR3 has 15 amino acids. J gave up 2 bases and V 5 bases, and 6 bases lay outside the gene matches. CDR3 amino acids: CASSPTGIPGNTIYF. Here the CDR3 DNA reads TGTGCCAGCAGTCCGACAGGGATTCCTGGAAACACCATATATTTT.

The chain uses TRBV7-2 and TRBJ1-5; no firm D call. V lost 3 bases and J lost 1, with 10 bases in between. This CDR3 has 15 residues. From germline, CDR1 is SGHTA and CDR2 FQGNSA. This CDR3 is CASSLAAGSNQPQHF. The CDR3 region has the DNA TGTGCCAGCAGCTTGGCAGCGGGGAGCAATCAGCCCCAGCATTTT. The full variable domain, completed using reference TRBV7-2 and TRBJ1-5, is GAGVSQSPSNKVTEKGKDVELRCDPISGHTALYWYRQSLGQGLEFLIYFQGNSAPDKSGLPSDRFSAERTGGSVSTLTIQRTQQEDSAVYLCASSLAAGSNQPQHFGDGTRLSIL.

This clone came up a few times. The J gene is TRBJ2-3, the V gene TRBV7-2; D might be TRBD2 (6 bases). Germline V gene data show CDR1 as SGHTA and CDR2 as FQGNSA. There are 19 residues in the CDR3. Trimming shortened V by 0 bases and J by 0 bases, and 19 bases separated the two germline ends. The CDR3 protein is CASSLAHSTSRYSTDTQYF. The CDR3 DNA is TGTGCCAGCAGCTTAGCACATTCAACTAGCCGTTATAGCACAGATACGCAGTATTTT. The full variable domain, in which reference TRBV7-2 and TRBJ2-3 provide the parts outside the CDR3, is GAGVSQSPSNKVTEKGKDVELRCDPISGHTALYWYRQSLGQGLEFLIYFQGNSAPDKSGLPSDRFSAERTGGSVSTLTIQRTQQEDSAVYLCASSLAHSTSRYSTDTQYFGPGTRLTVL.

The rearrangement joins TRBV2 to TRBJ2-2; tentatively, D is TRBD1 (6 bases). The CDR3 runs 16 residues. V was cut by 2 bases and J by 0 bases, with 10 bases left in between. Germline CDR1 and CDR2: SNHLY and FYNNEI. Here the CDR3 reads CASSEQGPTNTGELFF. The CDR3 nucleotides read TGTGCCAGCAGTGAACAGGGGCCCACGAACACCGGGGAGCTGTTTTTT.

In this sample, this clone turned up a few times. CDR3 in amino acids: CASSFRGDSYNSPLHF. CDR3 DNA sequence: TGTGCCAGCAGCTTTAGGGGGGACTCCTATAATTCACCCCTCCACTTT. The V call is TRBV11-2, the J call TRBJ1-6, with a weak D call TRBD1 (6 bases). The length of the CDR3 is 16 residues. In germline, CDR1 is SGHAT, CDR2 FQNNGV. Trimming removed 3 bases from V and 0 bases from J, with 9 bases in between.

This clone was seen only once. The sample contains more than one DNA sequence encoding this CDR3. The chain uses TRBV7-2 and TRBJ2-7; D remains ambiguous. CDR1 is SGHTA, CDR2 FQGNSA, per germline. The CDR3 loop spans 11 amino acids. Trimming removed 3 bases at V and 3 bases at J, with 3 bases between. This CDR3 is CASSFVYEQYF. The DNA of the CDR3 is TGTGCCAGCAGCTTCGTCTACGAGCAGTACTTC.

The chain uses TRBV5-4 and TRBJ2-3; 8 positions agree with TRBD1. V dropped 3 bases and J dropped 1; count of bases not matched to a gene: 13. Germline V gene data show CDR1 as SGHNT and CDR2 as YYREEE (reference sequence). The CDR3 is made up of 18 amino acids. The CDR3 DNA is TGTGCCAGCAGCTCCCCCGGGACAGGTTATCGAGGCACAGATACGCAGTATTTT. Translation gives CASSSPGTGYRGTDTQYF.

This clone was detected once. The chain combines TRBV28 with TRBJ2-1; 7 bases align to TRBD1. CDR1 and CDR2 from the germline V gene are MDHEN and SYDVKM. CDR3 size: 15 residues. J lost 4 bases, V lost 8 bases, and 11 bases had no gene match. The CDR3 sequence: CASQVWDRGYNEQFF. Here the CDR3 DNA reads TGTGCCAGCCAGGTATGGGACAGAGGATACAATGAGCAGTTCTTC.

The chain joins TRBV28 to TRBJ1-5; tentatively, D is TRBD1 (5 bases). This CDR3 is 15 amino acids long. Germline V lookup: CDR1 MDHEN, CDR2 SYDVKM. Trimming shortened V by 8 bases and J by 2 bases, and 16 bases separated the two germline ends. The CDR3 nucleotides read TGTGCCAGCCACAGGAACCGTATAGGCAATCAGCCCCAGCATTTT. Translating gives CASHRNRIGNQPQHF. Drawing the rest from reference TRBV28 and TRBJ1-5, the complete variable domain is DVKVTQSSRYLVKRTGEKVFLECVQDMDHENMFWYRQDPGLGLRLIYFSYDVKMKEKGDIPEGYSVSREKKERFSLILESASTNQTSMYLCASHRNRIGNQPQHFGDGTRLSIL.

CDR3 DNA sequence: TGTGCCACCAGACGGGACGGTTCCTACGAGCAGTACTTC. Its translation is CATRRDGSYEQYF. The chain links TRBV3-1 (or the pseudogene TRBV3-2) to TRBJ2-7; D is tentatively TRBD1 or TRBD2 (5 bases each). There are 13 residues in the CDR3. Deletions cut 10 bases from V and 1 base from J, with 14 bases between. Germline CDR1 LGHDT, CDR2 YNNKEL (reference sequence).